The 26 T cell receptor beta chains presented below share a single source sample, sequenced in a study of beta chain features in type 1 diabetes. Investigators reverse transcribed all isolated RNA, so they sequenced expressed TCRB transcripts. Generated by immunoSEQ multiplex PCR, the TCRdb table keeps only in-frame clones and is missing some. The sample has 970,000 or so clones, about a sixth seen once. Sequenced sample: naive CD4+ T cells from blood. The source is a young woman in good health.

J is TRBJ2-1 and V is TRBV4-3; D not resolved. Germline lookup yields CDR1 LGHNA and CDR2 YSLEER. V lost 0 bases to trimming and J lost 0 bases, with 9 bases between them. There are 16 residues in the CDR3. CDR3 amino acids: CASSQEALSSYNEQFF. The CDR3 region has the DNA TGCGCCAGCAGCCAAGAAGCGCTAAGCTCCTACAATGAGCAGTTCTTC.

The V call is TRBV15, the J call TRBJ2-3; D not certain. The CDR3 sequence is 13 residues long. Per germline, CDR1 LNHNV and CDR2 YYDKDF (reference sequence). Trimming removed 2 bases from V and 4 bases from J, with 7 bases in between. In DNA form, the CDR3 reads TGTGCCACCAGCAGAAGGACGCCAGATACGCAGTATTTT. This encodes CATSRRTPDTQYF.

This chain links TRBV28 with TRBJ2-1; 7 bases match TRBD1. The V segment lost 8 bases and the J segment 3 bases; nucleotides outside the gene matches: 13. This CDR3 has 16 amino acids. CDR1 and CDR2 (germline): MDHEN, SYDVKM. This CDR3 reads CASPPREGTVYNEQFF. CDR3 in DNA: TGTGCCAGCCCCCCCCGCGAGGGGACAGTCTACAATGAGCAGTTCTTC.

The rearrangement uses TRBV7-2 and TRBJ2-2, with 9 bases aligning to TRBD2. The CDR3 is 16 residues long. Germline V gives CDR1 SGHTA, CDR2 FQGNSA. Trimming at V came to 3 bases and at J to 7 bases, leaving 9 bases not matched to a gene. CDR3: CASSFSPGLAGGELFF. CDR3 coding DNA: TGTGCCAGCAGCTTTAGTCCGGGACTAGCAGGCGGGGAGCTGTTTTTT.

This clone was seen a handful of times. The V and J genes are TRBV5-1 and TRBJ1-4; 7 nucleotides line up with TRBD1. The CDR3 consists of 14 residues. J was trimmed by 5 bases and V by 0 bases; bases with no gene match: 1. CDR1 SGHRS and CDR2 YFSETQ come from the germline V gene. The CDR3 reads CASSLVGGNEKLFF. CDR3 in DNA: TGCGCCAGCAGCTTGGTAGGGGGCAATGAAAAACTGTTTTTT. Full variable domain (remainder filled in from reference TRBV5-1 and TRBJ1-4): KAGVTQTPRYLIKTRGQQVTLSCSPISGHRSVSWYQQTPGQGLQFLFEYFSETQRNKGNFPGRFSGRQFSNSRSEMNVSTLELGDSALYLCASSLVGGNEKLFFGSGTQLSVL.

The CDR3 nucleotides are TGTGCCAGCAGTGAATTGGGGGGTCAAGCCAAAAACATTCAGTACTTC. Its translation: CASSELGGQAKNIQYF. The chain is built from TRBV6-1 and TRBJ2-4; the D gene is possibly TRBD2 (6 bases). The CDR3 length is 16 residues. The V end lost 2 bases, the J end lost 0 bases, and 11 bases lay between the germline ends. The germline CDR1 and CDR2 sequences are MNHNS and SASEGT.

This clone was recorded a few times. The chain recombines TRBV4-3 with TRBJ2-1, with 9 positions matching TRBD2. The germline V gene has CDR1 LGHNA and CDR2 YSLEER. The CDR3 consists of 14 residues. With V trimmed by 2 bases and J by 4 bases, 0 bases remained unmatched. CDR3 region: CASSQLAGYNEQFF. The DNA for the CDR3 is TGCGCCAGCAGCCAACTAGCGGGATACAATGAGCAGTTCTTC.

This clone was picked up a small number of times. This sequence joins TRBV7-2 and TRBJ1-3; 8 nucleotides align to TRBD1. V shed 2 bases and J 2 bases; nucleotides not matched to a gene: 8. The CDR3 is 17 amino acids. CDR1 is SGHTA and CDR2 is FQGNSA in the germline V gene. CDR3 sequence: CASSLTSLQGAGNTIYF. The CDR3 bases are TGTGCCAGCAGCTTAACCTCTCTACAGGGGGCTGGAAACACCATATATTTT.

A word on this clone: Additional DNA sequences in this sample encode the identical CDR3. This sequence joins TRBV28 and TRBJ2-7, with 7 bases matching TRBD1. CDR1 is MDHEN and CDR2 is SYDVKM in the germline V gene. This CDR3 has 13 amino acids. V shed 3 bases and J 1 base; nucleotides not matched to a gene: 0. The CDR3 sequence: CASSLGQSYEQYF. The CDR3 bases are TGTGCCAGCAGTTTGGGACAGTCCTACGAGCAGTACTTC.

V usage is TRBV28 and J usage is TRBJ1-5; D unclear. V shed 3 bases and J shed 3 bases, with 9 bases lying between them. The germline CDR1 and CDR2 sequences are MDHEN and SYDVKM. This CDR3 contains 14 residues. The CDR3 protein is CASSFGQFNQPQHF. DNA for the CDR3: TGTGCCAGCAGTTTTGGGCAGTTCAATCAGCCCCAGCATTTT.

This sequence joins TRBV18 and TRBJ2-2; perhaps TRBD1 as D (5 bases). This CDR3 contains 14 residues. Trimming left V 3 bases short and J 6 bases short, with 11 bases between. Per germline, CDR1 KGHSH and CDR2 LQKENI. The CDR3 loop reads CASSPQGQAGELFF. The DNA of the CDR3 is TGTGCCAGCTCACCCCAGGGTCAGGCCGGGGAGCTGTTTTTT.

The rearrangement links TRBV4-3 to TRBJ2-3; 8 bases are a match to TRBD2. Per the germline V gene, CDR1 is LGHNA and CDR2 is YSLEER. The CDR3 consists of 16 residues. The V segment lost 0 bases and the J segment 2 bases; nucleotides outside the gene matches: 4. In nucleotides, the CDR3 is TGCGCCAGCAGCCAAGATTACGGGGGGGCCACAGATACGCAGTATTTT. This translates into CASSQDYGGATDTQYF.

The genes are TRBV13 and TRBJ2-3; perhaps TRBD2 as D (6 bases). V was clipped by 5 bases and J by 5 bases, with 17 bases between them. CDR1 and CDR2 (germline): PRHDT, FYEKMQ (reference sequence). The length of the CDR3 is 15 residues. The CDR3 reads CASSPRWRGGDTQYF. As DNA, the CDR3 is TGTGCCAGCAGCCCCCGTTGGAGGGGTGGAGATACGCAGTATTTT.

The genes are TRBV6-1 and TRBJ2-2; 8 bases fit TRBD1. The length of the CDR3 is 14 residues. The V gene end was trimmed by 7 bases and the J gene end by 3 bases; junction bases not matched to a gene: 4. Germline CDR1 and CDR2: MNHNS and SASEGT. The CDR3 spells CASTGTGHTGELFF. The CDR3 region has the DNA TGTGCCAGCACTGGGACAGGTCACACCGGGGAGCTGTTTTTT.

The sample holds a few counts of this clone. The genes are TRBV21-1 and TRBJ2-7; the table's D call TRBD2 went unverified against the DNA. TRBV21-1 is a listed pseudogene. CDR3 length: 14 amino acids. CDR3 in DNA: TGTGCCAGCAGCAAAGCTGCGGGGTCCTACGAGCAGTACTTC. Residues: CASSKAAGSYEQYF.

The V call is TRBV4-1, the J call TRBJ2-5, with D uncertain. Germline V gene data show CDR1 as MGHRA and CDR2 as YSYEKL. V was trimmed by 6 bases and J by 2 bases, leaving 19 bases between them. This CDR3 comprises 16 residues. CDR3 region: CASSRSLGPGQETQYF. The DNA for the CDR3 is TGCGCCAGCAGTCGTTCCCTAGGCCCCGGGCAAGAGACCCAGTACTTC.

This clone was found a few times. The gene calls are TRBV27 and TRBJ2-7, with D maybe TRBD1 (6 bases). Deletions cut 1 base from V and 0 bases from J, with 16 bases between. The CDR3 runs to 17 residues. Per the germline V gene, CDR1 is MNHEY and CDR2 is SMNVEV (reference sequence). Here the CDR3 reads CASSLFAGATSSYEQYF. The DNA of the CDR3 is TGTGCCAGCAGTTTATTCGCAGGGGCGACCAGCTCCTACGAGCAGTACTTC.

This clone turned up a few times. The V and J genes are TRBV28 and TRBJ2-1; D possibly corresponds to TRBD1 (5 bases). V was trimmed by 3 bases and J by 5 bases, leaving 20 bases between them. Germline values: CDR1 MDHEN, CDR2 SYDVKM. This CDR3 comprises 17 residues. CDR3 DNA: TGTGCCAGCAGTTTCCTACCCGCGGCAGGGTACGACAATGAGCAGTTCTTC. Translation: CASSFLPAAGYDNEQFF.

The chain employs TRBV4-2 and TRBJ2-2; 13 positions agree with TRBD2. The CDR3 loop spans 17 amino acids. With 5 bases clipped from V and 5 bases from J, the junction kept 8 bases outside the gene matches. Germline CDR1 and CDR2: LGHNA and YNFKEQ. CDR3 amino acids: CASSAEGTSGKTGELFF. DNA of the CDR3: TGTGCCAGCAGCGCAGAGGGGACTAGCGGGAAAACCGGGGAGCTGTTTTTT.

This chain uses TRBV21-1 with TRBJ2-5; the tabulated D call, TRBD2, remains unverified against the DNA. TRBV21-1 is a documented pseudogene. The CDR3 is 16 residues long. CDR3 sequence reads: CASSRLFEVDLGTQYF. The DNA for the CDR3 is TGTGCCAGCAGCAGACTTTTTGAGGTCGACCTGGGGACCCAGTACTTC.

The chain combines TRBV9 with TRBJ2-5; D is undetermined. Germline CDR1 and CDR2: SGDLS and YYNGEE. This CDR3 contains 15 residues. Between the trimmed V and J ends, which lost 2 bases and 3 bases, there was a span of 14 bases. The DNA of the CDR3 is TGTGCCAGCAGCGTTTCTTTGTTAGCCGAAGAGACCCAGTACTTC. It translates to CASSVSLLAEETQYF.

This clone has more than one count but fewer than ten. J is TRBJ2-3 and V is TRBV27, with D possibly TRBD1 on 6 matching bases. This CDR3 is built from 15 residues. Between the trimmed V and J ends, which lost 5 bases and 4 bases, there was a span of 16 bases. CDR1 MNHEY and CDR2 SMNVEV come from the germline V gene (reference sequence). The CDR3 loop reads CASSTRDTPADTQYF. The CDR3 bases are TGTGCCAGCAGTACCCGGGACACACCCGCAGATACGCAGTATTTT.

The chain uses TRBV27 and TRBJ2-7, with a weak D call TRBD2 (5 bases). The CDR3 length is 14 residues. V lost 3 bases, J lost 2 bases, and 11 bases lay in between. The V gene's germline CDR1 is MNHEY and CDR2 SMNVEV (reference sequence). CDR3 amino acids: CASSLLPGTYEQYF. As DNA, the CDR3 is TGTGCCAGCAGTTTGCTTCCGGGAACCTACGAGCAGTACTTC.

This clone was observed a few times. The chain carries TRBV20-1 and TRBJ2-5; no clear D. This CDR3 region has 11 residues. Germline CDR1 and CDR2: DFQATT and SNEGSKA (reference sequence). Trimming shortened V by 7 bases and J by 2 bases, and 8 bases separated the two germline ends. The chain's CDR3 is CSGALQETQYF. The DNA of the CDR3 is TGCAGTGGGGCTCTACAAGAGACCCAGTACTTC.

The rearrangement links TRBV5-4 to TRBJ2-7; 12 bases are a match to TRBD2. This CDR3 has 14 amino acids. From germline, CDR1 is SGHNT and CDR2 YYREEE (reference sequence). V lost 0 bases, J lost 6 bases, and 1 base stayed unmatched. The CDR3, as DNA: TGTGCCAGCAGCTTGGCGGGACTAGCGGGCGAGCAGTACTTC. This encodes CASSLAGLAGEQYF.

The chain has TRBV13 and TRBJ1-2; D gene unclear. Germline assignment: CDR1 PRHDT and CDR2 FYEKMQ (reference sequence). Trimming removed 1 base at V and 2 bases at J, with 20 bases between. The CDR3 contains 18 residues. In nucleotides, the CDR3 is TGTGCCAGCAGCTTAGAGGGCCCGCGAGGAAGGGAAAACTATGGCTACACCTTC. Protein: CASSLEGPRGRENYGYTF.